The source of this T cell receptor (beta chain) is a study of shared T cell receptors in the human thymus. TCRdb's table, derived via immunoSEQ multiplex PCR, lists solely in-frame clones and lacks some. This sample has some 660,000 clones, with 80% to 90% found just once. The CDR3 extends over 15 amino acids. V lost 0 bases to trimming and J lost 4 bases; unmatched junction nucleotides: 3. CDR1 and CDR2 from the germline V gene are LGHNA and YSLEER. Separately, the same data were catalogued under a study of human thymus T cells. That paper adds: Corrective cardiac operations yielded the resected thymus tissue.

This rearrangement joins TRBV4-3 to TRBJ2-5, with TRBD2 identical over 9 bases. Sequencing used thymocytes. This TCR derives from a boy younger than two with a congenital heart defect. The CDR3 sequence: CASSQDLRGGETQYF. CDR3 nucleotide sequence: TGCGCCAGCAGCCAAGATTTGCGGGGGGGAGAGACCCAGTACTTC.